There are a few counts of the clone carrying this T cell receptor (beta chain). Its target is not known. These data come from a study of human T cells and chemical hapten exposure. The authors' processing: Between about 20,000 and 690,600 TCRs appeared in each sample, and the median stood at 95,638. TCRdb fed the RACE reads into MiXCR, producing one record per CDR3 protein. The V and J calls here are based on TCRdb, not the publication. In the table there are about 120,000 distinct CDR3 sequences, 12% of which are singletons. Overall study results and limits: As patch test score rose, PT1 expanded TCR counts tended to rise as well.

The CDR3 sequence is 12 residues long. With 6 bases removed from V and 5 bases from J, the gap between germline ends came to 10 bases. The germline CDR1 and CDR2 sequences are MNHEY and SVGEGT. The sample's time point: patch test 1, 2 weeks after DPC sensitization. Treatment here: therapeutic diphenylcyclopropenone sensitization with weekly scalp DPC. Venepuncture was done earlier than the placement of each patch test. The specimen was whole blood, collected in connection with sensitization to the hapten diphenylcyclopropenone (DPC). The clonotype comes from a woman aged 45 to 65 with alopecia areata. Some clones in this sample may be carry-over from other donors' samples. The chain links TRBV6-2 or TRBV6-3 to TRBJ1-2, with D perhaps matching TRBD1 (6 bases). CDR3 nucleotide sequence: TGTGCCAGCAGACAGGGACTTTATGGCTACACCTTC. This codes for CASRQGLYGYTF.